These T cell receptor beta chains were read from a single sample in a study of blood T cell repertoires in COVID-19. Sequencing used immunoSEQ multiplex PCR; TCRdb keeps in-frame clones, though not all of them. The sample yields fewer than 300,000 clones, about 89% seen once. Source material: peripheral blood. These receptors all come from a woman between 50 and 59 years old with acute or convalescent COVID-19. The CDR3 runs from the conserved cysteine through the conserved F or W. A D gene is named only where the DNA matches it firmly. The listing skips clone size in some rows; elsewhere it reads once, few, many or a size class.

CDR3nt | CDR3aa | j_gene | abundance | d_gene | v_gene
TGTGCCAGCAGCTTAGACGGCAGGGCCCCGGAGACCCAGTACTTC | CASSLDGRAPETQYF | TRBJ2-5 | NA | NA | TRBV7-2
TGTGCCAGCAGCCAATACGGGACAGGGAACTCTGGAAACACCATATATTTT | CASSQYGTGNSGNTIYF | TRBJ1-3 | NA | TRBD1 | TRBV3-1/TRBV3-2
TGTGCCAGCAGTAGTCCCAGCGGGAGGTCAACCTACAATGAGCAGTTCTTC | CASSSPSGRSTYNEQFF | TRBJ2-1 | NA | TRBD2 | TRBV4-2
TGTGCCAGCAGTACTCAGGGGCTTCTTAACAATGAGCAGTTCTTC | CASSTQGLLNNEQFF | TRBJ2-1 | NA | NA | TRBV2
TGTGCCACCAGCGTCAGACACGTCTCTAGCACAGATACGCAGTATTTT | CATSVRHVSSTDTQYF | TRBJ2-3 | NA | NA | TRBV15
TGTGCCAGCAGCCCCCTAGCGGGAGGGCCCGGCAATGAGCAGTTCTTC | CASSPLAGGPGNEQFF | TRBJ2-1 | NA | TRBD2 | TRBV3-1/TRBV3-2
TGTGCCAGCAGCTCGCGACTAGCGGGTTACAATGAGCAGTTCTTC | CASSSRLAGYNEQFF | TRBJ2-1 | NA | TRBD2 | TRBV9
TGTGCCAGCAGCTTACAGGGTATGAACACTGAAGCTTTCTTT | CASSLQGMNTEAFF | TRBJ1-1 | NA | NA | TRBV7-2
TGCGCCAGCATGGCAGGAACGAATGAAAAACTGTTTTTT | CASMAGTNEKLFF | TRBJ1-4 | NA | NA | TRBV5-1
TGTGCCACCAGTGATTGGGACAGCTACTATGGCTACACCTTC | CATSDWDSYYGYTF | TRBJ1-2 | NA | TRBD1 | TRBV24-1
TGCGCCAGCAGCCGAGACGTGAAGCGTCAGGCTTTCTTT | CASSRDVKRQAFF | TRBJ1-1 | NA | NA | TRBV4-1
TGTGCCAGCAGCTTGAGGCCTCTAGCGGGAGCGGGCGGGGAGCTGTTTTTT | CASSLRPLAGAGGELFF | TRBJ2-2 | NA | TRBD2 | TRBV7-2
TGTGCCAGCAGTTTGTCAGGGGGCGGCTACGAGCAGTACTTC | CASSLSGGGYEQYF | TRBJ2-7 | NA | TRBD1 | TRBV27
TGTGCCAGCAGCGTAGGAGCGGGACAAATCCATTCTCCTTCACCCCTCCACTTT | CASSVGAGQIHSPSPLHF | TRBJ1-6 | NA | NA | TRBV9
TGTGCCAGCAGCGGGGGGCCTAGCGGGACCTACGAGCAGTACTTC | CASSGGPSGTYEQYF | TRBJ2-7 | NA | TRBD2 | TRBV9
TGTGCCAGCAGTTTCTATAGCAATCAGCCCCAGCATTTT | CASSFYSNQPQHF | TRBJ1-5 | NA | NA | TRBV28
TGTGCCAGCAGGGACAGGGCCCAAGAGACCCAGTACTTC | CASRDRAQETQYF | TRBJ2-5 | NA | TRBD1 | TRBV28
TGTGCCAGCAGTAATCCTGACAGGGCTCCCCGCATGGGGCAGTTCTTC | CASSNPDRAPRMGQFF | TRBJ2-1 | NA | TRBD1 | TRBV6-6
TGTGCCAGCAGTTTTAGCGGGAGGCTGGAGACCCAGTACTTC | CASSFSGRLETQYF | TRBJ2-5 | NA | TRBD2 | TRBV9
TGTGCCAGCAGTGAAACGGGACAGGGAGTGGGGCTCTATGGCTACACCTTC | CASSETGQGVGLYGYTF | TRBJ1-2 | NA | TRBD1 | TRBV2
TGCGCCAGCAGCCAAGATAGAACAGGTTCCTACGAGCAGTACTTC | CASSQDRTGSYEQYF | TRBJ2-7 | NA | NA | TRBV4-1
TGCGCCAGCAGCTTAGGGCCCCAGACAGGGTACACCGGGGAGCTGTTTTTT | CASSLGPQTGYTGELFF | TRBJ2-2 | NA | TRBD1 | TRBV5-1
TGCGCCAGCAGCCCTGGCGGGACAGCGGGAGATACGCAGTATTTT | CASSPGGTAGDTQYF | TRBJ2-3 | NA | NA | TRBV5-1
TGTGCCAGCAGCTTTGACAGCGAGCTGTTTTTT | CASSFDSELFF | TRBJ2-2 | few | NA | TRBV5-4
TGCGCCAGCAGCCTAAGGGGTGGACAGGGGAATTCACCCCTCCACTTT | CASSLRGGQGNSPLHF | TRBJ1-6 | NA | TRBD1 | TRBV5-1
TGTGCCAGCAGTTTATTGGGCGGGACAGGCTTCTCCTACGAGCAGTACTTC | CASSLLGGTGFSYEQYF | TRBJ2-7 | NA | TRBD1 | TRBV28
TGTGCCAGTAGTGCGATTTGGAGCACAGATACGCAGTATTTT | CASSAIWSTDTQYF | TRBJ2-3 | few | NA | TRBV19
TGTGCCAGCAGGCGAAGACAGAGCGACACCGGGGAGCTGTTTTTT | CASRRRQSDTGELFF | TRBJ2-2 | NA | NA | TRBV7-2
TGTGCCAGCTTCACCTGGGGACTAGGCGTAACCGGGGAGCTGTTTTTT | CASFTWGLGVTGELFF | TRBJ2-2 | NA | TRBD2 | TRBV27
TGTGCCAGCAGTTGGGCCCGGACTAGCGGGAGCGAGACCCAGTACTTC | CASSWARTSGSETQYF | TRBJ2-5 | NA | TRBD2 | TRBV28
TGTGCCAGCAGCTTCCAACAGAACACTGAAGCTTTCTTT | CASSFQQNTEAFF | TRBJ1-1 | NA | NA | TRBV7-3
TGTGCCAGCTGCACGGGAGTGTACAATGAGCAGTTCTTC | CASCTGVYNEQFF | TRBJ2-1 | NA | NA | TRBV2
TGTGCCACCAGTGCAGCGACAGGGTCGGAGACCCAGTACTTC | CATSAATGSETQYF | TRBJ2-5 | NA | TRBD1 | TRBV24-1
TGTGCCAGCAGCTCCCCCGGGACAGGGGGAAACACCATATATTTT | CASSSPGTGGNTIYF | TRBJ1-3 | NA | TRBD1 | TRBV5-4
TGTGCCAGCGGCGAGGGACTGCCAAAAAGTCGTCAGCCCCAGCATTTT | CASGEGLPKSRQPQHF | TRBJ1-5 | NA | NA | TRBV28
TGTGCCAGCAGTTTCCTCTCTGGAAACACCATATATTTT | CASSFLSGNTIYF | TRBJ1-3 | few | NA | TRBV12-3/TRBV12-4
TGTGCCAGCAGCCAAGATGGGCAGAGAGCTTTCTTT | CASSQDGQRAFF | TRBJ1-1 | NA | NA | TRBV3-1/TRBV3-2
TGTGCCAGCAGCTACGCGGGCTTGACGACTGAAGCTTTCTTT | CASSYAGLTTEAFF | TRBJ1-1 | NA | NA | TRBV7-2
TGTGCCAGCAGTTTAGAGGGCGCTGGGAATCAGCCCCAGCATTTT | CASSLEGAGNQPQHF | TRBJ1-5 | NA | NA | TRBV27
TGTGCCAGCAGCCCAACGCGCGGGACAGGGACTGGAAACACCATATATTTT | CASSPTRGTGTGNTIYF | TRBJ1-3 | NA | TRBD1 | TRBV28
TGTGCCAGCAGCGCTCAGCGGGAGGCAACCTACGAGCAGTACTTC | CASSAQREATYEQYF | TRBJ2-7 | once | TRBD2 | TRBV9